The sample holds one count of the clone carrying this TCR beta chain. The antigen is unknown. The germline gives CDR1 GTSNPN, CDR2 SVGIG (reference sequence). The junction had 9 bases not matched to a gene; V was cut back by 3 bases and J by 1 base. This CDR3 is 16 amino acids long. The sample belongs to a study of cytomegalovirus exposure and HLA in healthy donors. Study results and limitations: Through in vitro validation, a few CMV-associated chains were shown to be specific for CMV antigens. A classifier reportedly called cytomegalovirus status with high sensitivity and specificity. The study designated roughly 160 TCR beta chains cytomegalovirus-associated. One later analysis, an examination of the 120 validation repertoires, found that first-cohort TCR clusters tended to co-occur in them.

This table comes from immunoSEQ multiplex PCR, and its TCRdb copy is limited to in-frame clones, with some not included. Counted here are fewer than 250,000 clones, roughly 87% occurring once; the ten biggest clones make up 2%. J is TRBJ2-1 and V is TRBV30; 7 bases match TRBD2. The clonotype was recovered from a woman between 18 and 29 years old in good health and CMV-seropositive. Source material: PBMCs. The chain's CDR3 is CAWSLNGRLSYNEQFF. The DNA for the CDR3 is TGTGCCTGGAGCCTCAACGGGAGGCTTTCCTACAATGAGCAGTTCTTC. Complete variable domain (other parts from reference TRBV30 and TRBJ2-1): SQTIHQWPATLVQPVGSPLSLECTVEGTSNPNLYWYRQAAGRGLQLLFYSVGIGQISSEVPQNLSASRPQDRQFILSSKKLLLSDSGFYLCAWSLNGRLSYNEQFFGPGTRLTVL.